This entry lists 27 T cell receptor beta chains sequenced from one sample in a study of cytomegalovirus exposure and HLA in healthy donors. Primers included in the PCR were 60 Vbeta and 13 Jbeta primers. Sequencing used immunoSEQ multiplex PCR; TCRdb keeps in-frame clones, though not all of them. The data show about 180,000 clones, about 77% seen once. Sequencing was done on a sample of PBMCs. The receptors originated from a man between 60 and 75 years old in good health and CMV-seronegative.

The chain recombines TRBV4-1 with TRBJ2-2; 8 bases are shared with TRBD2. The V gene end was trimmed by 0 bases and the J gene end by 8 bases; junction bases not matched to a gene: 8. Germline V gene sequence: CDR1 MGHRA, CDR2 YSYEKL. The CDR3 extends over 16 amino acids. CDR3 DNA: TGCGCCAGCAGCCAAGAACCGGGAGCGGGAGTGGGGGAGCTGTTTTTT. Its translation: CASSQEPGAGVGELFF.

The chain carries TRBV27 and TRBJ1-1, with D possibly TRBD1 on 5 matching bases. Germline CDR1 and CDR2: MNHEY and SMNVEV (reference sequence). This CDR3 region has 16 residues. The germline V and J ends were trimmed by 6 bases and 5 bases, with 22 bases remaining between them. The CDR3 reads CASSTLGGGGETEAFF. The DNA for the CDR3 is TGTGCCAGCAGCACTTTAGGCGGGGGAGGAGAGACTGAAGCTTTCTTT.

The chain recombines TRBV6-4 with TRBJ2-3; 11 nucleotides line up with TRBD2. This CDR3 is 16 amino acids long. V was pared by 4 bases and J by 1 base, with 4 bases of the junction left unmatched. Germline CDR1 is MRHNA and CDR2 is SNTAGT. The CDR3: CASSAMGLAGTDTQYF. As DNA, the CDR3 is TGTGCCAGCAGTGCCATGGGACTAGCGGGCACAGATACGCAGTATTTT.

J is TRBJ2-1 and V is TRBV7-6; 9 bases match TRBD2. Germline values: CDR1 SGHVS, CDR2 FNYEAQ. V dropped 2 bases and J dropped 9; count of bases not matched to a gene: 14. CDR3 size: 17 residues. For the CDR3, the DNA is TGTGCCAGCAGCTTAACCGCCCCGGGCGGGGGGGCCATTGAGCAGTTCTTC. This codes for CASSLTAPGGGAIEQFF.

This clone was detected a few times. The germline gene is not matched at one end of the junction; a read error may be the cause. This chain links TRBV6-5 with TRBJ1-5, with TRBD1 as a possible D gene (5 bases). CDR3 length equals 15 residues. Germline CDR1 MNHEY, CDR2 SVGAGI. DNA of the CDR3: TGTGCCAGCAGTTACTCGGCAGGAGGGGTACAGCCCCAGAATTTT. Its protein product is CASSYSAGGVQPQNF.

This clone has ten or more counts. The chain couples TRBV4-2 to TRBJ2-1, with 10 bases aligning to TRBD2. Germline values: CDR1 LGHNA, CDR2 YNFKEQ. Germline trimming cut 2 bases from V and 5 bases from J; bases unmatched to any gene: 3. The CDR3 is 15 amino acids. This CDR3 is CASSQSLAGNNEQFF. CDR3 nucleotides: TGTGCCAGCAGCCAATCACTAGCGGGGAACAATGAGCAGTTCTTC.

J is TRBJ1-5 and V is TRBV7-2; possible D gene TRBD1, 5 bases. Germline lookup yields CDR1 SGHTA and CDR2 FQGNSA. The CDR3 extends over 12 amino acids. Trimming removed 5 bases from V and 9 bases from J, with 11 bases in between. The CDR3 region is CASSPLGGPQHF. The CDR3 DNA reads as TGTGCCAGCAGCCCTTTGGGGGGGCCCCAGCATTTT. The full variable domain, completed using reference TRBV7-2 and TRBJ1-5, is GAGVSQSPSNKVTEKGKDVELRCDPISGHTALYWYRQSLGQGLEFLIYFQGNSAPDKSGLPSDRFSAERTGGSVSTLTIQRTQQEDSAVYLCASSPLGGPQHFGDGTRLSIL.

J is TRBJ1-1 and V is TRBV15; 10 positions match TRBD1. V lost 1 base to trimming and J lost 10 bases; unmatched junction nucleotides: 6. The CDR3 loop spans 14 amino acids. Germline CDR1 LNHNV, CDR2 YYDKDF (reference sequence). The CDR3, as DNA: TGTGCCACCAGCAGAGTAGGGGACAGGGGATCAGCTTTCTTT. Amino acid sequence: CATSRVGDRGSAFF.

The V and J genes are TRBV5-1 and TRBJ2-7; TRBD2 agrees at 7 bases. CDR1 SGHRS and CDR2 YFSETQ come from the germline V gene. The CDR3 length is 13 residues. J was trimmed by 3 bases and V by 7 bases; bases with no gene match: 7. CDR3 region: CASGEPGGYEQYF. CDR3 DNA sequence: TGCGCCAGCGGGGAGCCGGGAGGCTACGAGCAGTACTTC.

The rearrangement links TRBV12-5 to TRBJ2-2; D might be TRBD1 (5 bases). CDR1 LGHNT and CDR2 FRNRAP come from the germline V gene. V gave up 3 bases and J gave up 1 base, with 18 bases separating them. The CDR3 spans 18 residues. CDR3 loop: CASGFLPARTGNTGELFF. For the CDR3, the DNA is TGTGCTAGTGGTTTTCTTCCGGCACGTACAGGGAACACCGGGGAGCTGTTTTTT.

This clone was counted between two and nine times. The gene calls are TRBV7-9 and TRBJ1-6, with D possibly being TRBD1 (6 bases). The CDR3 has 13 amino acids. From germline, CDR1 is SEHNR and CDR2 FQNEAQ (reference sequence). V was clipped by 0 bases and J by 13 bases, with 10 bases between them. CDR3 nucleotides: TGTGCCAGCAGCTTAGCGCAGGGGCGGCCCCTCCACTTT. This sequence encodes CASSLAQGRPLHF.

There are a few counts of this clone. The V call is TRBV5-6, the J call TRBJ2-1; maybe TRBD2 (5 bases). The CDR3 runs to 15 residues. Germline CDR1 SGHDT, CDR2 YYEEEE. The germline V and J ends were trimmed by 2 bases and 6 bases, with 15 bases remaining between them. The CDR3 protein is CASSFRGVQANEQFF. The CDR3 bases are TGTGCCAGCAGCTTCCGGGGAGTTCAGGCCAATGAGCAGTTCTTC. The full variable domain, in which reference TRBV5-6 and TRBJ2-1 provide the parts outside the CDR3, is DAGVTQSPTHLIKTRGQQVTLRCSPKSGHDTVSWYQQALGQGPQFIFQYYEEEERQRGNFPDRFSGHQFPNYSSELNVNALLLGDSALYLCASSFRGVQANEQFFGPGTRLTVL.

Worth noting for this clone: The same CDR3 also results from other DNA sequences found in this sample. The CDR3 protein is CSVGGGDTEAFF. Here the CDR3 DNA reads TGCAGCGTTGGGGGAGGGGACACTGAAGCTTTCTTT. The chain is built from TRBV29-1 and TRBJ1-1, with a tentative D call TRBD1 (5 bases). Per germline, CDR1 SQVTM and CDR2 ANQGSEA. This CDR3 is 12 amino acids long. V lost 4 bases and J 3 bases, leaving 9 bases between the germline ends. Variable domain in full (rest from reference TRBV29-1 and TRBJ1-1): SAVISQKPSRDICQRGTSLTIQCQVDSQVTMMFWYRQQPGQSLTLIATANQGSEATYESGFVIDKFPISRPNLTFSTLTVSNMSPEDSSIYLCSVGGGDTEAFFGQGTRLTVV.

V gene TRBV5-1 combines with J gene TRBJ2-7; no definite D call. The CDR3 consists of 13 residues. CDR1 is SGHRS, CDR2 YFSETQ, per germline. V was trimmed by 4 bases and J by 2 bases, leaving 10 bases between them. The CDR3 coding sequence is TGCGCCAGCAGCCACGACACGGCCTACGAGCAGTACTTC. Translation: CASSHDTAYEQYF.

The gene calls are TRBV27 and TRBJ1-1, with D unclear. Germline V lookup: CDR1 MNHEY, CDR2 SMNVEV (reference sequence). There are 14 residues in the CDR3. V gave up 8 bases and J gave up 1 base, with 14 bases separating them. This CDR3 reads CASSIIGGNTEAFF. The CDR3 coding sequence is TGTGCCAGCTCTATAATCGGAGGGAACACTGAAGCTTTCTTT.

The chain joins TRBV9 to TRBJ2-7; TRBD2 agrees at 10 bases. The CDR3 totals 17 residues. CDR1 is SGDLS and CDR2 is YYNGEE in the germline V gene. After removal of 4 bases from V and 0 bases from J, the junction contained 10 bases not matched to a gene. CDR3 bases: TGTGCCAGCAGCTCTTCGGGGCTAGCGGGGGCCTCCTACGAGCAGTACTTC. Its protein product is CASSSSGLAGASYEQYF. The full variable domain, its missing parts supplied by reference TRBV9 and TRBJ2-7, is DSGVTQTPKHLITATGQRVTLRCSPRSGDLSVYWYQQSLDQGLQFLIQYYNGEERAKGNILERFSAQQFPDLHSELNLSSLELGDSALYFCASSSSGLAGASYEQYFGPGTRLTVT.

This clone was seen more than once but under ten times. The gene calls are TRBV19 and TRBJ1-1; TRBD1 might be the D (5 bases). The CDR3 contains 11 residues. The V end was cut by 4 bases, the J end by 8 bases, with 8 bases between. The germline V gene encodes CDR1 LNHDA and CDR2 SQIVND (reference sequence). The CDR3 protein is CASSTRTEAFF. In DNA, the CDR3 is TGTGCCAGTAGTACACGGACAGAAGCTTTCTTT. The variable domain in full, with the rest retrieved from reference TRBV19 and TRBJ1-1, is DGGITQSPKYLFRKEGQNVTLSCEQNLNHDAMYWYRQDPGQGLRLIYYSQIVNDFQKGDIAEGYSVSREKKESFPLTVTSAQKNPTAFYLCASSTRTEAFFGQGTRLTVV.

V usage is TRBV28 and J usage is TRBJ1-5; TRBD1 agrees at 7 bases. The V segment lost 1 base and the J segment 3 bases; nucleotides outside the gene matches: 24. The CDR3 runs 22 residues. Germline V lookup: CDR1 MDHEN, CDR2 SYDVKM. This CDR3 is CASSLYGGGVGDRRLINQPQHF. CDR3 sequence (DNA): TGTGCCAGCAGTTTATACGGCGGCGGAGTAGGGGACAGAAGATTAATCAATCAGCCCCAGCATTTT.

This clone was counted once. The rearrangement links TRBV6-6 to TRBJ1-1; TRBD1 might be the D (5 bases). The germline CDR1 and CDR2 sequences are MNHNY and SVGAGI (reference sequence). The CDR3 spans 15 residues. The V end lost 2 bases, the J end lost 4 bases, and 14 bases lay between the germline ends. This CDR3 is CASSYPQGRGTEAFF. The CDR3 nucleotides are TGTGCCAGCAGTTACCCTCAGGGAAGAGGCACTGAAGCTTTCTTT.

This clone was observed a handful of times. The chain recombines TRBV4-2 with TRBJ2-3; tentatively, D is TRBD1 (6 bases). In germline, CDR1 is LGHNA, CDR2 YNFKEQ. The CDR3 is 15 amino acids. Deletions cut 6 bases from V and 5 bases from J, with 18 bases between. The CDR3 region has the DNA TGTGCCAGCAGGCTCGGGACATACCTGAGAGATACGCAGTATTTT. Its protein is CASRLGTYLRDTQYF.

The chain uses TRBV6-1 and TRBJ1-5; 8 nucleotides match TRBD1. Trimming took 7 bases from V and 6 from J; bases not matched to a gene: 5. The CDR3 runs to 13 residues. Germline V gene lookup returns CDR1 MNHNS and CDR2 SASEGT. The CDR3 loop is CASIDRGGQPQHF. Written as DNA, the CDR3 is TGTGCCAGCATAGACAGGGGAGGTCAGCCCCAGCATTTT.

This chain uses TRBV29-1 with TRBJ1-1; D remains unclear. Germline V lookup: CDR1 SQVTM, CDR2 ANQGSEA. V was clipped by 4 bases and J by 2 bases, with 2 bases between them. The CDR3 covers 10 residues. The CDR3 is CSVANTEAFF. The DNA for the CDR3 is TGCAGCGTTGCTAACACTGAAGCTTTCTTT.

This sequence joins TRBV18 and TRBJ2-7, with D possibly matching TRBD2 (6 bases). Germline CDR1 reads KGHSH; CDR2 reads LQKENI. The CDR3 spans 14 residues. V was trimmed by 7 bases and J by 3 bases, leaving 16 bases between them. CDR3 in amino acids: CASFNSGEGYEQYF. For the CDR3, the DNA is TGTGCCAGCTTTAATAGCGGAGAAGGCTACGAGCAGTACTTC.

This clone was seen only a few times. The chain combines TRBV6-1 with TRBJ1-2, with D perhaps TRBD1 (5 bases). Germline values: CDR1 MNHNS, CDR2 SASEGT. The CDR3 loop spans 14 amino acids. Deletions cut 0 bases from V and 3 bases from J, with 8 bases between. As DNA, the CDR3 is TGTGCCAGCAGTGAAGCCCCAGGGTACTATGGCTACACCTTC. This gives the protein CASSEAPGYYGYTF.

The V and J genes are TRBV28 and TRBJ1-1, with 7 nucleotides matching TRBD1. The CDR3 runs 13 residues. Germline V gene lookup returns CDR1 MDHEN and CDR2 SYDVKM. J lost 11 bases, V lost 5 bases, and 11 bases had no gene match. The CDR3 is CASSPSPDRLAFF. In DNA form, the CDR3 reads TGTGCCAGCAGTCCATCCCCGGACAGGTTGGCTTTCTTT.

This chain uses TRBV30 with TRBJ2-7; 9 bases match TRBD2. Germline V gene lookup returns CDR1 GTSNPN and CDR2 SVGIG (reference sequence). The CDR3 spans 15 residues. Unmatched junction bases numbered 7, after V lost 3 bases and J lost 1 base. The CDR3: CAWSAGLASSYEQYF. CDR3 coding DNA: TGTGCCTGGAGCGCCGGACTAGCGAGTTCCTACGAGCAGTACTTC.

V usage is TRBV2 and J usage is TRBJ2-5, with TRBD2 matching over 9 bases. J was trimmed by 0 bases and V by 7 bases; bases with no gene match: 9. This CDR3 region has 16 residues. The germline gives CDR1 SNHLY, CDR2 FYNNEI. CDR3: CASTPLAGDNQETQYF. The CDR3 DNA follows: TGTGCCAGCACCCCGTTAGCGGGGGACAACCAAGAGACCCAGTACTTC.